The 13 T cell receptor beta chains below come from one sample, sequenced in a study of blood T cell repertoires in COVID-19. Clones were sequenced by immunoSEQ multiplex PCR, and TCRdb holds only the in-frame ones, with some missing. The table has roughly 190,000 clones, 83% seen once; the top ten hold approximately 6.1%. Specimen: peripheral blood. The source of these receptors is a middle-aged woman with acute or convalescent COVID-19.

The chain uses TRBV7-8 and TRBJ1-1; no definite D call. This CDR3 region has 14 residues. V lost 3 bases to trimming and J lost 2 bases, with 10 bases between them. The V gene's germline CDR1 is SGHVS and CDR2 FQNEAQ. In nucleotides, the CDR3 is TGTGCCAGCAGCTTTAACAGAGATAACACTGAAGCTTTCTTT. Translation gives CASSFNRDNTEAFF.

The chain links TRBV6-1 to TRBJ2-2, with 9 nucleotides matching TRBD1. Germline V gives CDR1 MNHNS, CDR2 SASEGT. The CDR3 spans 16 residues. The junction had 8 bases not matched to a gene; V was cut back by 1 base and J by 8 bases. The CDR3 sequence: CASSEVAGQGDGELFF. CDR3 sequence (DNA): TGTGCCAGCAGTGAAGTTGCGGGACAGGGTGATGGGGAGCTGTTTTTT.

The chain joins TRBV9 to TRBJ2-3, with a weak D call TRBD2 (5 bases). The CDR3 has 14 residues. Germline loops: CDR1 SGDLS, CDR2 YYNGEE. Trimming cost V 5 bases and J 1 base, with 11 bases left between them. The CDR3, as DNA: TGTGCCAGCAGGGCAGGAGGAGGCACAGATACGCAGTATTTT. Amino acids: CASRAGGGTDTQYF. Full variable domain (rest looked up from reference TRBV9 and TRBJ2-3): DSGVTQTPKHLITATGQRVTLRCSPRSGDLSVYWYQQSLDQGLQFLIQYYNGEERAKGNILERFSAQQFPDLHSELNLSSLELGDSALYFCASRAGGGTDTQYFGPGTRLTVL.

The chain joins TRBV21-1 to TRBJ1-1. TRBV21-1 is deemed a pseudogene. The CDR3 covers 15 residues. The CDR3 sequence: CASQVGGQLNTEAFF. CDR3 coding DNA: TGTGCCAGCCAAGTGGGGGGGCAGCTGAACACTGAAGCTTTCTTT.

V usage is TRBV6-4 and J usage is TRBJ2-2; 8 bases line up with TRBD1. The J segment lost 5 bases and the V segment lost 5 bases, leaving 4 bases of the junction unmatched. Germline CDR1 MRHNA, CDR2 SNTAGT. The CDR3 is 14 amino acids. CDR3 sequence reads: CASSPTGGTGELFF. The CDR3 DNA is TGTGCCAGCAGTCCTACAGGGGGAACCGGGGAGCTGTTTTTT.

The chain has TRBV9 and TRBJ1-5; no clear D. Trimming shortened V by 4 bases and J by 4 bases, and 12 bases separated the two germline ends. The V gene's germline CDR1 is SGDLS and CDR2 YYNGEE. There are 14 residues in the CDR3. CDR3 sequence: CASSSAGWNQPQHF. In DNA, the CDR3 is TGTGCCAGCAGCTCAGCGGGGTGGAATCAGCCCCAGCATTTT.

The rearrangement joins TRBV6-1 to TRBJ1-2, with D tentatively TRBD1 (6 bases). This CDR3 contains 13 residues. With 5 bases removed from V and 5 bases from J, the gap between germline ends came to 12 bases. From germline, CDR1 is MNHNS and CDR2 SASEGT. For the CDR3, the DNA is TGTGCCAGCAGTCCAGGGGTGCAGTATGGCTACACCTTC. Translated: CASSPGVQYGYTF.

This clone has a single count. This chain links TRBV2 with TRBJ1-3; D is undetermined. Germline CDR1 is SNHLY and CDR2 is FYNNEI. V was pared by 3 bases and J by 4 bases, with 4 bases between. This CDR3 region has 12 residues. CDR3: CASSDGGNTIYF. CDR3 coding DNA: TGTGCCAGCAGTGACGGGGGAAACACCATATATTTT.

The CDR3 DNA sequence: TGTGCCAGCAGAACCTCCGGGACTAGTCTCTACGAGCAGTACTTC. Encoded protein: CASRTSGTSLYEQYF. V usage is TRBV2 and J usage is TRBJ2-7; 8 bases are shared with TRBD2. The CDR3 contains 15 residues. From germline, CDR1 is SNHLY and CDR2 FYNNEI. The ends lost 6 bases at V and 3 bases at J; junction bases unmatched: 10. The full variable domain, with the rest looked up from reference TRBV2 and TRBJ2-7, is EPEVTQTPSHQVTQMGQEVILRCVPISNHLYFYWYRQILGQKVEFLVSFYNNEISEKSEIFDDQFSVERPDGSNFTLKIRSTKLEDSAMYFCASRTSGTSLYEQYFGPGTRLTVT.

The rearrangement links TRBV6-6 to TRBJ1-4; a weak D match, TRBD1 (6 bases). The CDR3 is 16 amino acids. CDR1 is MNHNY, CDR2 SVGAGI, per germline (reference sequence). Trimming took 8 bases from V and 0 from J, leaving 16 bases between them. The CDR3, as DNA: TGTGCCAGCGGACAGACACTAATTGCAACTAATGAAAAACTGTTTTTT. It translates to CASGQTLIATNEKLFF.

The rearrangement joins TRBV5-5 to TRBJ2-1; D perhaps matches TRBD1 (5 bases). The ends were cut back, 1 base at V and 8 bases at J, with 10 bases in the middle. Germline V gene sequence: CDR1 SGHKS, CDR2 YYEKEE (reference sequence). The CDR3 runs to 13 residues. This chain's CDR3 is CASSLQGAHEQFF. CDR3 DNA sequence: TGTGCCAGCAGCTTGCAAGGGGCTCATGAGCAGTTCTTC.

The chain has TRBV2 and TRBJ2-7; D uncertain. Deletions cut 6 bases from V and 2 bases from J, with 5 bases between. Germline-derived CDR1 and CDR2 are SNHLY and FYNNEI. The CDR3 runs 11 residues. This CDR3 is CASRETYEQYF. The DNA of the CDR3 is TGTGCCAGCAGGGAGACCTACGAGCAGTACTTC.

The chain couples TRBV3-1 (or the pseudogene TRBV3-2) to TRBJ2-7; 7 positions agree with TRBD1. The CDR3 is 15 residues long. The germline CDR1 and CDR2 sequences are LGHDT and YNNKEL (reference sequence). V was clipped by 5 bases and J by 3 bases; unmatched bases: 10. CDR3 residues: CASSSPGTESYEQYF. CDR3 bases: TGTGCCAGCAGCAGCCCCGGGACAGAGAGCTACGAGCAGTACTTC.